This entry lists 6 T cell receptor beta chains sequenced from one sample in a study of shared clonotypes between healthy human individuals. TCRdb's table, derived via immunoSEQ multiplex PCR, lists solely in-frame clones and lacks some. The table has around 1.9 million clones, roughly 95% seen once. Terminally differentiated effector memory CD45RA+ cells were excluded by CCR7 positive selection of CD45RO-negative cells. The sequenced sample consisted of naive CD8+ T cells from PBMCs. The receptors were sampled from a young man in good health. Some clones in this sample may be carry-over from other donors' samples.

The V gene is TRBV9, the J gene TRBJ2-3, with a possible D match to TRBD2 (6 bases). Deletions cut 3 bases from V and 4 bases from J, with 12 bases between. The CDR3 has 14 residues. The germline V gene has CDR1 SGDLS and CDR2 YYNGEE. The CDR3 here is CASSARLDPDTQYF. The DNA for the CDR3 is TGTGCCAGCAGCGCGAGACTAGACCCAGATACGCAGTATTTT.

The V call is TRBV7-9, the J call TRBJ2-2, with 7 bases aligning to TRBD2. The CDR3 loop spans 19 amino acids. V shed 0 bases, J shed 6 bases, and the junction held 16 bases outside the gene matches. Germline CDR1 and CDR2: SEHNR and FQNEAQ (reference sequence). DNA for the CDR3: TGTGCCAGCAGCTTAGCGCCCTCCACAGGACCAGGGAGGGCCGGGGAGCTGTTTTTT. It encodes CASSLAPSTGPGRAGELFF. Looking up the rest from reference TRBV7-9 and TRBJ2-2 gives the full variable domain: DTGVSQNPRHKITKRGQNVTFRCDPISEHNRLYWYRQTLGQGPEFLTYFQNEAQLEKSRLLSDRFSAERPKGSFSTLEIQRTEQGDSAMYLCASSLAPSTGPGRAGELFFGEGSRLTVL.

For the CDR3, the DNA is TGTGCCAGCAGTTTATTGAGGGACAGGCGGAACTACGAGCAGTACTTC. Protein: CASSLLRDRRNYEQYF. The chain recombines TRBV27 with TRBJ2-7, with TRBD1 matching 8 bases. The V gene's germline CDR1 is MNHEY and CDR2 SMNVEV (reference sequence). This CDR3 has 16 residues. Unmatched junction bases numbered 8, after V lost 1 base and J lost 3 bases.

The CDR3 loop is CASSQGLTIWGTEAFF. CDR3 coding DNA: TGCGCCAGCAGCCAAGGCTTAACCATCTGGGGCACTGAAGCTTTCTTT. J is TRBJ1-1 and V is TRBV4-1; D gene uncertain. CDR3 length: 16 amino acids. Germline V gene lookup returns CDR1 MGHRA and CDR2 YSYEKL. The V end was cut by 1 base, the J end by 4 bases, with 16 bases between.

The chain couples TRBV13 to TRBJ2-1, with D tentatively TRBD2 (6 bases). Germline-derived CDR1 and CDR2 are PRHDT and FYEKMQ (reference sequence). Trimming pared 4 bases from V and 6 bases from J, leaving 16 bases between. This CDR3 region has 15 residues. The CDR3, as DNA: TGTGCCAGCAGCTCACTACAGACTAGGGGCAATGAGCAGTTCTTC. Its translation is CASSSLQTRGNEQFF.

This rearrangement joins TRBV28 to TRBJ1-5; D unclear. This CDR3 has 14 amino acids. From germline, CDR1 is MDHEN and CDR2 SYDVKM. V lost 1 base and J lost 6, with 10 bases in between. CDR3 amino acids: CASSLFGPGQPQHF. The CDR3 coding sequence is TGTGCCAGCAGTTTATTCGGGCCAGGTCAGCCCCAGCATTTT.